This T cell receptor (beta chain) was sequenced for a study of blood T cell repertoires in COVID-19. This table comes from immunoSEQ multiplex PCR, and its TCRdb copy is limited to in-frame clones, with some not included. The sample contains 210,000 or so clones, 80% to 90% of which appear only once. CDR1 is SGHTS and CDR2 is YDEGEE in the germline V gene. Trimming took 3 bases from V and 1 from J; bases not matched to a gene: 10. The CDR3 has 18 residues. The J gene is TRBJ2-2, the V gene TRBV5-8, with 9 positions matching TRBD1. The sample comprised peripheral blood. This receptor was obtained from a woman aged 70-85 years with active or convalescent COVID-19. CDR3 region: CASSWRRGDRVNTGELFF. In nucleotides, the CDR3 is TGTGCCAGCAGCTGGCGCCGCGGGGACAGGGTGAACACCGGGGAGCTGTTTTTT.